This T cell receptor beta chain comes out of a study of blood T cell repertoires in COVID-19. Only in-frame clones appear in the TCRdb table, and some are missing; sequencing was by immunoSEQ multiplex PCR. This table has 23,000 or so clones, approximately 88% appearing once. Trimming removed 7 bases at V and 5 bases at J, with 16 bases between. The germline gives CDR1 LNHDA, CDR2 SQIVND (reference sequence). The CDR3 length is 14 residues. The sample was peripheral blood. The TCR comes from a woman between 65 and 79 years old with active COVID-19. This chain connects TRBV19 to TRBJ2-3; D is possibly TRBD1 (6 bases). The DNA of the CDR3 is TGTGCCAGTACCCTGGGACAACTCCTAGATACGCAGTATTTT. Protein: CASTLGQLLDTQYF.